These T cell receptor beta chains were read from a single sample in a study of blood T cell repertoires in COVID-19. Method: immunoSEQ multiplex PCR; TCRdb's copy keeps in-frame clones and lacks some. The table includes under 150,000 clones, roughly 80% detected once. Sequencing was performed on peripheral blood. The receptors here all came from a man aged 55 to 70 with acute or convalescent COVID-19. Both conserved end residues are part of each CDR3. Fields, in order: D gene, clone size, V gene, J gene, CDR3 DNA, CDR3 protein. The D gene is left open where the match is weak. The size of a clone is reported for some rows only, either as once, few or many, or as a class for expanded clones.

.	.	TRBV5-1	TRBJ2-3	TGCGCCAGCAGCCCCGGACTGTCCACAGATACGCAGTATTTT	CASSPGLSTDTQYF
.	.	TRBV27	TRBJ2-2	TGTGCCAGCAGTTTATCCAGGGTTAACACCGGGGAGCTGTTTTTT	CASSLSRVNTGELFF
TRBD2	.	TRBV7-9	TRBJ2-2	TGTGCCAGCAGCTTCGTAGCGGGAGGGCACGGGGAGCTGTTTTTT	CASSFVAGGHGELFF
.	few	TRBV30	TRBJ1-1	TGTGCCTGGAGTCCCCAGGGGCGTAACACTGAAGCTTTCTTT	CAWSPQGRNTEAFF
.	.	TRBV5-1	TRBJ1-2	TGCGCCAGCAGCTTGTCTCCCGGGACAAACTATGGCTACACCTTC	CASSLSPGTNYGYTF
.	.	TRBV9	TRBJ1-6	TGTGCCAGCGGGCGGGGGGCCTCACCCCTCCACTTT	CASGRGASPLHF
TRBD1	.	TRBV6-5	TRBJ2-7	TGTGCCAGCTGGGGCCAAACAGGGGCTTGGGAGCAGTACTTC	CASWGQTGAWEQYF
TRBD1	.	TRBV19	TRBJ1-4	TGTGCCAGTAGAGGACAGGGGGCACGTGAAAAACTGTTTTTT	CASRGQGAREKLFF
TRBD2	.	TRBV4-1	TRBJ2-3	TGCGCCAGCAAATTACTAGCGGGGGGCACAGATACGCAGTATTTT	CASKLLAGGTDTQYF
.	.	TRBV27	TRBJ2-7	TGTGCCAGCAGTTTATCACCCGCAGGGCTCGACTACGAGCAGTACTTC	CASSLSPAGLDYEQYF
TRBD1	.	TRBV10-2	TRBJ1-4	TGCGCCAGCAGTGAGTCAGGACAGGGGGGCGGTGAAAAACTGTTTTTT	CASSESGQGGGEKLFF
.	.	TRBV19	TRBJ2-2	TGTGCCAGCAGATTTTCGTACAACACCGGGGAGCTGTTTTTT	CASRFSYNTGELFF
.	few	TRBV6-1	TRBJ1-1	TGTGCCAGCAGTGAAGCGAGGAACAGGCGGCGGAACACTGAAGCTTTCTTT	CASSEARNRRRNTEAFF
.	.	TRBV19	TRBJ1-6	TGTGCCAGTAGTACACTACTACAGGGTTCCTCTTCACCCCTCCACTTT	CASSTLLQGSSSPLHF
.	few	TRBV5-1	TRBJ1-1	TGCGCCAGCAGCTTGGATACGGGGAACACTGAAGCTTTCTTT	CASSLDTGNTEAFF
.	.	TRBV11-3	TRBJ2-7	TGTGCCAGCAGCTTATATACAGGGAACGAGCAGTACTTC	CASSLYTGNEQYF
.	few	TRBV11-3	TRBJ2-7	TGTGCCAGCAGCTTAGTGGGGGACGGAGGGGTAATCTACGAGCAGTACTTC	CASSLVGDGGVIYEQYF
TRBD2	.	TRBV29-1	TRBJ2-3	TGCAGCGCACCAATGACTAGCGGGGGGGTGTGGGATACGCAGTATTTT	CSAPMTSGGVWDTQYF
.	.	TRBV6-2/TRBV6-3	TRBJ2-2	TGTGCCAGCAGCCTAGTCGGGGGGGAGCTGTTTTTT	CASSLVGGELFF
.	.	TRBV12-3/TRBV12-4	TRBJ1-1	TGTGCCAGCAGTTTGTTAGGGGGCACTGAAGCTTTCTTT	CASSLLGGTEAFF
TRBD2	.	TRBV10-3	TRBJ2-1	TGTGCCAGCCAGCGGGAGGAAAACAATGAGCAGTTCTTC	CASQREENNEQFF
TRBD2	.	TRBV5-1	TRBJ2-3	TGCGCCAGCATGGATAGCGGGGGTTCAGATACGCAGTATTTT	CASMDSGGSDTQYF
TRBD2	.	TRBV6-4	TRBJ2-3	TGTGCCAGCCATCCGGCGGGGGGCACAGATACGCAGTATTTT	CASHPAGGTDTQYF